One and the same sample provided the 10 T cell receptor beta chains below, sequenced in a study of cytomegalovirus exposure and HLA in healthy donors. Clones were read by immunoSEQ multiplex PCR, and TCRdb kept only the in-frame ones, dropping some. This sample has almost 65,000 clones, with more than 85% found just once. The sequencing input was PBMCs. These receptor sequences come from a woman between 18 and 29 years old in good health and CMV-seronegative.

J is TRBJ2-1 and V is TRBV18; weak D call: TRBD2 (5 bases). This CDR3 spans 11 amino acids. Germline loops: CDR1 KGHSH, CDR2 LQKENI. The V gene lost 1 base and the J gene lost 10 bases, with 5 bases spanning the gap. The CDR3 sequence: CASSPLAEQFF. The CDR3 DNA reads as TGTGCCAGCTCACCACTAGCGGAGCAGTTCTTC.

The chain recombines TRBV2 with TRBJ1-3; D remains unclear. CDR3 length: 13 amino acids. Germline V gene sequence: CDR1 SNHLY, CDR2 FYNNEI. Trimming removed 7 bases from V and 4 bases from J, with 11 bases in between. CDR3 coding DNA: TGTGCCAGCATTCTGGCAAGAGGAAACACCATATATTTT. It translates to CASILARGNTIYF.

CDR3 sequence reads: CSVGLLGRGITGELFF. CDR3 nucleotides: TGCAGCGTTGGATTACTAGGGAGGGGAATAACCGGGGAGCTGTTTTTT. The chain links TRBV29-1 to TRBJ2-2; 7 nucleotides align to TRBD2. Germline V gene lookup returns CDR1 SQVTM and CDR2 ANQGSEA. The CDR3 loop spans 16 amino acids. Trimming cost V 4 bases and J 5 bases; bases outside gene matches: 13.

This clone came up once. V is TRBV7-9 and J is TRBJ2-2; weak D call: TRBD1 (5 bases). Per the germline V gene, CDR1 is SEHNR and CDR2 is FQNEAQ (reference sequence). V was trimmed by 1 base and J by 5 bases, leaving 5 bases between them. The CDR3 consists of 13 residues. The CDR3 nucleotides are TGTGCCAGCAGCTTAGGACAGACCGGGGAGCTGTTTTTT. The encoded protein is CASSLGQTGELFF.

A single count supports this clone. The rearrangement links TRBV7-9 to TRBJ1-2, with unresolved D. V was clipped by 4 bases and J by 6 bases, with 9 bases between them. The CDR3 runs 12 residues. CDR1 and CDR2 (germline): SEHNR, FQNEAQ (reference sequence). CDR3 nucleotide sequence: TGTGCCAGCAGCTCAAGGGAGCATGGCTACACCTTC. This codes for CASSSREHGYTF.

This chain connects TRBV10-3 to TRBJ2-1, with 12 nucleotides matching TRBD1. Per germline, CDR1 ENHRY and CDR2 SYGVKD. V dropped 4 bases and J dropped 8; count of bases not matched to a gene: 6. The CDR3 length is 15 residues. CDR3 coding DNA: TGTGCCATCAGTGTGGGGACAGGGGGCGAGTATGAGCAGTTCTTC. Residues: CAISVGTGGEYEQFF.

This clone appeared a few times. The chain recombines TRBV6-4 with TRBJ1-2; a weak D match, TRBD1 (5 bases). This CDR3 region has 12 residues. Trimming stripped 1 base from V and 9 bases from J, with 9 bases between. The germline V gene has CDR1 MRHNA and CDR2 SNTAGT. The CDR3 bases are TGTGCCAGCAGTGACTGGAAGGGGAGCTACACCTTC. Residues: CASSDWKGSYTF.

The chain links TRBV30 to TRBJ2-5; the D gene is possibly TRBD2 (7 bases). The CDR3 sequence is 14 residues long. Germline V CDR1 and CDR2: GTSNPN, SVGIG (reference sequence). Trimming shortened V by 0 bases and J by 4 bases, and 12 bases separated the two germline ends. Here the CDR3 reads CAWSVLGGGETQYF. The DNA of the CDR3 is TGTGCCTGGAGTGTATTAGGGGGGGGAGAGACCCAGTACTTC.

This sequence joins TRBV7-2 and TRBJ1-1; D unresolved. Trimming shortened V by 2 bases and J by 0 bases, and 7 bases separated the two germline ends. CDR1 and CDR2 from the germline V gene are SGHTA and FQGNSA. The CDR3 runs to 14 residues. CDR3 in DNA: TGTGCCAGCAGCTTATACGGTCTGAACACTGAAGCTTTCTTT. Amino acid sequence: CASSLYGLNTEAFF.

The genes are TRBV19 and TRBJ2-3, with 7 bases that match TRBD1. Trimming took 5 bases from V and 1 from J; bases not matched to a gene: 6. This CDR3 is 15 amino acids long. In germline, CDR1 is LNHDA, CDR2 SQIVND (reference sequence). The CDR3 reads CASSLAGGRTDTQYF. DNA of the CDR3: TGTGCCAGTAGTTTGGCAGGGGGTCGCACAGATACGCAGTATTTT.